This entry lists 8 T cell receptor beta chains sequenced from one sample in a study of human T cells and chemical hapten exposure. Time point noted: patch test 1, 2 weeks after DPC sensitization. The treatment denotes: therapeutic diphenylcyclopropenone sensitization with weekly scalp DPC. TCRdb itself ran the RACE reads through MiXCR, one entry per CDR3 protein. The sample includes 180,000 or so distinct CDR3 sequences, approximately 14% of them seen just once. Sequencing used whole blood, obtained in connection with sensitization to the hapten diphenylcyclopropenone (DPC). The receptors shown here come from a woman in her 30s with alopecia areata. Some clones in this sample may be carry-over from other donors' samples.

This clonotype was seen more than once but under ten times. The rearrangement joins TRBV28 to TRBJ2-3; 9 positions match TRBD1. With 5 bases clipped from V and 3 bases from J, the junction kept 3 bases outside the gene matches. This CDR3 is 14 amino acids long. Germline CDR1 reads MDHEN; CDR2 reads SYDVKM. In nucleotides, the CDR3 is TGTGCCAGCAGTACGGACAGGGGAACAGATACGCAGTATTTT. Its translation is CASSTDRGTDTQYF.

The chain's CDR3 is CASSLTGGAASYEQFF. CDR3 nucleotides: TGTGCCAGCAGCTTAACAGGTGGTGCTGCTTCCTATGAGCAGTTCTTC. V usage is TRBV7-3 and J usage is TRBJ2-1; D remains ambiguous. The CDR3 is made up of 16 amino acids. Trimming stripped 0 bases from V and 8 bases from J, with 17 bases between. Germline V gene sequence: CDR1 SGHTA, CDR2 FQGTGA.

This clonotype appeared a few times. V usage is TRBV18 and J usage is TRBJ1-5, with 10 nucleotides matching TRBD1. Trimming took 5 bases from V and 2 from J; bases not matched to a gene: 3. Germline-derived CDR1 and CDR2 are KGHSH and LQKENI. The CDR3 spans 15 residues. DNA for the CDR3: TGTGCCAGCTCAACCGGGACAGGGGGCAATCAGCCCCAGCATTTT. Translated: CASSTGTGGNQPQHF.

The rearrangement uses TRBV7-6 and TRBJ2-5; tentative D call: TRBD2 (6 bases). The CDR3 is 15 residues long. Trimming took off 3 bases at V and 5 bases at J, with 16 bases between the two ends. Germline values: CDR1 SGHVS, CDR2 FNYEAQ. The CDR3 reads CASSFAGFLGETQYF. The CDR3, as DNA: TGTGCCAGCAGCTTCGCGGGATTCCTGGGGGAGACCCAGTACTTC.

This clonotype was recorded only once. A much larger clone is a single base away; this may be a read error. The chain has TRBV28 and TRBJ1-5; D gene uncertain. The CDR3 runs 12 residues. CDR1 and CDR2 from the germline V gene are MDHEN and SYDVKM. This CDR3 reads CASRGSNQPLHF. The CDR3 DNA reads TGTGCCAGCAGGGGCAGCAATCAGCCCCTGCATTTT.

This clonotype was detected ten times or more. The CDR3 nucleotides read TGTGCCAGCAGCTTCGGCAGGGGAGAGACCCAGTACTTC. Translating gives CASSFGRGETQYF. The V gene is TRBV11-1, the J gene TRBJ2-5; tentative D call: TRBD1 (6 bases). Germline CDR1 and CDR2: SGHAT and FQDESV (reference sequence). This CDR3 contains 13 residues. The germline V and J ends were trimmed by 3 bases and 4 bases, with 9 bases remaining between them.

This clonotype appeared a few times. CDR3 sequence reads: CASSDPGSPTF. CDR3 sequence (DNA): TGTGCCAGCAGCGATCCAGGCTCCCCTACCTTC. V gene TRBV9 combines with J gene TRBJ1-2; unclear D gene. The germline V gene has CDR1 SGDLS and CDR2 YYNGEE. V was trimmed by 3 bases and J by 14 bases, leaving 14 bases between them. This CDR3 has 11 residues.

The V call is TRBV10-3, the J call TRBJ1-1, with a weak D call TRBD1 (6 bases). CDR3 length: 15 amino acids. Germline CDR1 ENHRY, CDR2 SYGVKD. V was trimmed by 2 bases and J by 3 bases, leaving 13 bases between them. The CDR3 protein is CAISETGWMDTEAFF. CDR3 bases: TGTGCCATCAGTGAGACAGGGTGGATGGACACTGAAGCTTTCTTT.